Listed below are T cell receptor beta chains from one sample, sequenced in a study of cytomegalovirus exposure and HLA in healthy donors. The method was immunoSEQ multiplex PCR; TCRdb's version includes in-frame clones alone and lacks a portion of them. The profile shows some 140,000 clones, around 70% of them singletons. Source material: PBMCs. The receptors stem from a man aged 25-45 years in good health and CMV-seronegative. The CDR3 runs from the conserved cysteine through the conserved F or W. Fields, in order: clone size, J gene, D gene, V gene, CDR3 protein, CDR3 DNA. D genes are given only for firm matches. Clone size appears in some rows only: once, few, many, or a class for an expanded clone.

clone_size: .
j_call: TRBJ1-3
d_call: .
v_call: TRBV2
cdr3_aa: CASSEVVRLNTIYF
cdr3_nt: TGTGCCAGCAGTGAAGTTGTCAGATTAAACACCATATATTTT

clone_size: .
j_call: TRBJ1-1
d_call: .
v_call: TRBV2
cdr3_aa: CASNVGRGLAVTEAFF
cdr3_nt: TGTGCCAGCAATGTGGGGAGGGGACTCGCCGTAACTGAAGCTTTCTTT

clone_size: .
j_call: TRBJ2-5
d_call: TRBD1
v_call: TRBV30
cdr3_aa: CAWSAGQGKETQYF
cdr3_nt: TGTGCCTGGAGCGCGGGACAGGGAAAAGAGACCCAGTACTTC

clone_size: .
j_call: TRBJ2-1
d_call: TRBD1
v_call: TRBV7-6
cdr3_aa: CASSWTGNEQFF
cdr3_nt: TGTGCCAGCAGCTGGACAGGGAATGAGCAGTTCTTC

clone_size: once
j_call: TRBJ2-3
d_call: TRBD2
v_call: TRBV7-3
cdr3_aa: CASGPGRSERNTQYF
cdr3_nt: TGTGCCAGCGGACCCGGGAGGTCTGAAAGAAATACGCAGTATTTT

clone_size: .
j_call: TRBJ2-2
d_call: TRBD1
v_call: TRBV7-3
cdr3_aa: CASSPKQGANTGELFF
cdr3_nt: TGTGCCAGCAGCCCTAAACAGGGGGCCAACACCGGGGAGCTGTTTTTT

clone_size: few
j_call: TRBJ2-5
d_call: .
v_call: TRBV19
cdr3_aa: CASSTGATNQGAQYF
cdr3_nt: TGTGCCAGTAGTACAGGGGCTACTAACCAGGGCGCCCAGTACTTC

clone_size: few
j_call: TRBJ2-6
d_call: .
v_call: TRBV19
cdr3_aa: CASSIPGSGANVLTF
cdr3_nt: TGTGCCAGTAGTATACCGGGGTCTGGGGCCAACGTCCTGACTTTC

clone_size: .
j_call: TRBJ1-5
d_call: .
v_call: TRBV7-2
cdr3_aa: CASSSYLGVGPQHF
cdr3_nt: TGTGCCAGCAGCTCCTACCTCGGAGTCGGGCCCCAGCATTTT

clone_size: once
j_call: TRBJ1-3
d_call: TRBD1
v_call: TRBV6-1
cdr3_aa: CASSGTRQGNSGNTIYF
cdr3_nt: TGTGCCAGCAGTGGAACGAGACAGGGTAACTCTGGAAACACCATATATTTT

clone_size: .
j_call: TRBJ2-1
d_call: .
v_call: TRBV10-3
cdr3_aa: CAISVDRISYNEQFF
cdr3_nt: TGTGCCATCAGTGTCGACAGGATCTCCTACAATGAGCAGTTCTTC

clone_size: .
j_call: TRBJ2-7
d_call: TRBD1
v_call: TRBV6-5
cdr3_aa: CASSVWGQGAGEQYF
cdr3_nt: TGTGCCAGCAGCGTCTGGGGACAGGGGGCGGGTGAGCAGTACTTC

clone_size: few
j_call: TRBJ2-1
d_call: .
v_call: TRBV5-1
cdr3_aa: CASSLDTYNEQFF
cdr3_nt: TGCGCCAGCAGCTTGGACACATACAATGAGCAGTTCTTC

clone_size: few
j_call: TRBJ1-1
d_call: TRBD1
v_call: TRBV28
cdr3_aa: CASQGAEGYYTEAFF
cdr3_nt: TGTGCCAGTCAGGGGGCAGAAGGTTATTACACTGAAGCTTTCTTT

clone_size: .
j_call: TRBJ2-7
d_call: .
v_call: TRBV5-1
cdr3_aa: CASSMDGYSYEQYF
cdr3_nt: TGCGCCAGCAGCATGGACGGGTACTCCTACGAGCAGTACTTC

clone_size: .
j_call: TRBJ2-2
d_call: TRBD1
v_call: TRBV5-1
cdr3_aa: CASSSQGANTGELFF
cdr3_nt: TGCGCCAGCAGCTCGCAGGGGGCGAACACCGGGGAGCTGTTTTTT